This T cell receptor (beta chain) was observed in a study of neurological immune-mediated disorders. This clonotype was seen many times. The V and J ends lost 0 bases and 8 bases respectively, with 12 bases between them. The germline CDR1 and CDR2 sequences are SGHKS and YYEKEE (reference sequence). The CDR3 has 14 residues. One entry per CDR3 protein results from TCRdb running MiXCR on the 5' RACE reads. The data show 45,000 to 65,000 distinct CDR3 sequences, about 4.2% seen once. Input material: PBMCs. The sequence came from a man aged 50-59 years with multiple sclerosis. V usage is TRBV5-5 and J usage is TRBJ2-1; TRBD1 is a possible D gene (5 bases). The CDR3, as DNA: TGTGCCAGCAGCTTGGCAGCAGGGTTGGATGAGCAGTTCTTC. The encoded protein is CASSLAAGLDEQFF. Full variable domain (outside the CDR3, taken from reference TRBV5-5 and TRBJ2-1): DAGVTQSPTHLIKTRGQQVTLRCSPISGHKSVSWYQQVLGQGPQFIFQYYEKEERGRGNFPDRFSARQFPNYSSELNVNALLLGDSALYLCASSLAAGLDEQFFGPGTRLTVL.